This T cell receptor beta chain derives from a study of blood T cell repertoires in COVID-19. The CDR3 runs to 16 residues. V lost 6 bases and J lost 4; bases outside the gene matches: 14. Germline CDR1 is MDHEN and CDR2 is SYDVKM. This clone was detected once. Resolution of symptoms, clearance, or two negative PCRs was present in recovered Cohort 3 donors. Clones were read by immunoSEQ multiplex PCR, and TCRdb kept only the in-frame ones, dropping some. The sample consists of 150,000 to 200,000 clones, around four fifths of them appearing once. V is TRBV28 and J is TRBJ1-2; TRBD1 matches at 7 bases. Material for sequencing was PBMCs or T cells enriched from blood (not recorded which). This receptor was taken from a woman in her forties or fifties who had recovered from COVID-19. CDR3 DNA: TGTGCCAGCAGCACGTGGACAGGCATTATCCGCTATGGCTACACCTTC. Residues: CASSTWTGIIRYGYTF.